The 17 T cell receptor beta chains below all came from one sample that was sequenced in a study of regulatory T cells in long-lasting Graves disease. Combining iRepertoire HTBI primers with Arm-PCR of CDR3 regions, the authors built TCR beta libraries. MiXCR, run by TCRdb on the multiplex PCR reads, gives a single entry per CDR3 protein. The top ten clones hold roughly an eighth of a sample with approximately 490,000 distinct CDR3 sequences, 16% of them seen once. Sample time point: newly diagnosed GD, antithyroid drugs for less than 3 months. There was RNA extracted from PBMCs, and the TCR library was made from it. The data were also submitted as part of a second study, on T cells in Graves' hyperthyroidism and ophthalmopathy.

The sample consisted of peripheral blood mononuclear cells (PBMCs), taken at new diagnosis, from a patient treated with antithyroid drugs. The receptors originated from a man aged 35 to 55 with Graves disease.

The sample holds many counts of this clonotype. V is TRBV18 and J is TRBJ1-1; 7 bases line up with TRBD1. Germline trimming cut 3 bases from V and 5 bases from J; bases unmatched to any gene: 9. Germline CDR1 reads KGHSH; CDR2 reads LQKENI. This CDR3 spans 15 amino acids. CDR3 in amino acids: CASSPNRGGGTEAFF. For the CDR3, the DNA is TGTGCCAGCTCACCGAACAGGGGAGGTGGGACTGAAGCTTTCTTT.

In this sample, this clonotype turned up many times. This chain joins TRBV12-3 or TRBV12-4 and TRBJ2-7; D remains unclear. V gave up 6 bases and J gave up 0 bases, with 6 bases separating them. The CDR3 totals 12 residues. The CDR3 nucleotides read TGTGCCAGCAGCCCGACCTCCTACGAGCAGTACTTC. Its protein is CASSPTSYEQYF.

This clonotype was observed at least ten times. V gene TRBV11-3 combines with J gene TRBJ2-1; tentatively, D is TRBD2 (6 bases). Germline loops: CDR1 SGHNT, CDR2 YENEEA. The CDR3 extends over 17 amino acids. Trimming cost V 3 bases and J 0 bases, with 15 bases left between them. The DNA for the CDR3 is TGTGCCAGCAGCTTGCGTCCCGGGGGAAGCTCCTACAATGAGCAGTTCTTC. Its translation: CASSLRPGGSSYNEQFF.

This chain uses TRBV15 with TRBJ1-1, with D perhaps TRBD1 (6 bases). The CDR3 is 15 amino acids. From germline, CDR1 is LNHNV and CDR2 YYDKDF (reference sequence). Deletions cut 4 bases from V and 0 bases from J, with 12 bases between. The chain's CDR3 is CATSIYRQVNTEAFF. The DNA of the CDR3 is TGTGCCACCAGCATTTATAGACAGGTGAACACTGAAGCTTTCTTT.

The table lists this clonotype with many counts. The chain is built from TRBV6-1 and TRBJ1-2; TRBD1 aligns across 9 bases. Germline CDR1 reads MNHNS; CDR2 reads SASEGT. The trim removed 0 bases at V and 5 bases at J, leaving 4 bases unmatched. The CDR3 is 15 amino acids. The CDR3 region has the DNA TGTGCCAGCAGTGAAGCTGCGACAGGGGGATATGGCTACACCTTC. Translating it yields CASSEAATGGYGYTF.

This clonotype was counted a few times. Here the CDR3 DNA reads TGTGCCAGTAGTATCTCCCTGGGTTTTCGGACTAGCGGGAGGGCCTTCTACAATGAGCAGTTCTTC. Residues: CASSISLGFRTSGRAFYNEQFF. The chain carries TRBV19 and TRBJ2-1; 15 bases agree with TRBD2. This CDR3 spans 22 amino acids. With 3 bases clipped from V and 3 bases from J, the junction kept 18 bases outside the gene matches. The germline gives CDR1 LNHDA, CDR2 SQIVND (reference sequence).

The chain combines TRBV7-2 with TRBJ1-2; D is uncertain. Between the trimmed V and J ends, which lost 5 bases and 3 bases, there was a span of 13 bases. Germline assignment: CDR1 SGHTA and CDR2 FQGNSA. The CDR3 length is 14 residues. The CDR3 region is CASSPGGSYYGYTF. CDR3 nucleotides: TGTGCCAGCAGCCCCGGAGGCTCATACTATGGCTACACCTTC. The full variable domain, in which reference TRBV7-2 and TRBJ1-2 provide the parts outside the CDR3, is GAGVSQSPSNKVTEKGKDVELRCDPISGHTALYWYRQSLGQGLEFLIYFQGNSAPDKSGLPSDRFSAERTGGSVSTLTIQRTQQEDSAVYLCASSPGGSYYGYTFGSGTRLTVV.

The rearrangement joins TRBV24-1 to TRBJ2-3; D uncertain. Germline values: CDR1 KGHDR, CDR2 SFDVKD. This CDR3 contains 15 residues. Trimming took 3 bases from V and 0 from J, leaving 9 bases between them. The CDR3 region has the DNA TGTGCCACCAGTGATACGGGTAGAAGCACAGATACGCAGTATTTT. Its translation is CATSDTGRSTDTQYF.

The CDR3 region is CASSIAGPSNQPQHF. The CDR3 bases are TGTGCCAGTAGTATAGCAGGGCCCAGCAATCAGCCCCAGCATTTT. The chain joins TRBV19 to TRBJ1-5; weak D call: TRBD1 (5 bases). CDR1 LNHDA and CDR2 SQIVND come from the germline V gene (reference sequence). The CDR3 runs 15 residues. Trimming stripped 1 base from V and 1 base from J, with 8 bases between.

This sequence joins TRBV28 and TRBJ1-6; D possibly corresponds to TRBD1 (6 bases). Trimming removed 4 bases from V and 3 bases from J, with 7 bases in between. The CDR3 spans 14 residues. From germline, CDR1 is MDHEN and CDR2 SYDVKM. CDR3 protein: CASSSRGYNSPLHF. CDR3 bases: TGTGCCAGCAGTTCCAGGGGCTATAATTCACCCCTCCACTTT.

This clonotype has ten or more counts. This CDR3 reads CASSSRTGGTSNQPQHF. DNA of the CDR3: TGTGCCAGCAGTTCCCGGACAGGGGGGACGAGCAATCAGCCCCAGCATTTT. The chain recombines TRBV27 with TRBJ1-5; TRBD1 aligns across 10 bases. Losses at the gene ends were 4 bases for V and 1 base for J; bases not matched to a gene: 7. The CDR3 spans 17 residues. Germline V gene data show CDR1 as MNHEY and CDR2 as SMNVEV (reference sequence).

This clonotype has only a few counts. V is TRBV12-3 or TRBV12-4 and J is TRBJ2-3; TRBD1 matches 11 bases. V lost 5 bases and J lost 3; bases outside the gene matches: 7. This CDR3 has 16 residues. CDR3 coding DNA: TGTGCCAGCAGTACAAGGACAGGGGGCGTGACAGATACGCAGTATTTT. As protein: CASSTRTGGVTDTQYF.

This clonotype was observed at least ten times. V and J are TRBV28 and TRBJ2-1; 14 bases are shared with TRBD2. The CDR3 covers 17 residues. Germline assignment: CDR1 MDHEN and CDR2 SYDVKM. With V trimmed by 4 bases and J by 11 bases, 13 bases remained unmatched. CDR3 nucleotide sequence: TGTGCCAGCAGTTCTCGGGCCTTGGGACTAGCGGGAGCTCAGCAGTTCTTC. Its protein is CASSSRALGLAGAQQFF.

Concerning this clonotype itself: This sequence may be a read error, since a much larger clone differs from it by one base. CDR3: CAGSETGDDRGKGTDTQYF. The CDR3 nucleotides read TGTGCCGGCAGTGAAACCGGCGACGACAGGGGCAAGGGCACAGATACGCAGTATTTT. The genes are TRBV6-2 or TRBV6-3 and TRBJ2-3, with 8 bases matching TRBD1. CDR1 is MNHEY and CDR2 is SVGEGT in the germline V gene. CDR3 length equals 19 residues.

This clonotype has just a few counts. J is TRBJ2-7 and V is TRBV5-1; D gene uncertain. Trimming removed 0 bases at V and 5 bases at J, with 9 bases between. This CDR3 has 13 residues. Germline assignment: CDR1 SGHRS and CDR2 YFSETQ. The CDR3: CASSLDSSNEQYF. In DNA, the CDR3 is TGCGCCAGCAGCTTGGACTCTTCCAACGAGCAGTACTTC.

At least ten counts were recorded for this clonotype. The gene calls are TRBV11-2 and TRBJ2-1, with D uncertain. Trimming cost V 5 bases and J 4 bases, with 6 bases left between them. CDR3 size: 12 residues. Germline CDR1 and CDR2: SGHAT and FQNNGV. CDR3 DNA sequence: TGTGCCAGCAGCCCTGATTACAATGAGCAGTTCTTC. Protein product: CASSPDYNEQFF.

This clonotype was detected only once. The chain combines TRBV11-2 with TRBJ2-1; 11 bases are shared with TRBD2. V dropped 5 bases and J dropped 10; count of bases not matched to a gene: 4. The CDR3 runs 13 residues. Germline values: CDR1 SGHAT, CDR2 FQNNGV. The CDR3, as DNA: TGTGCCAGCAGCCGCCGACTAGCGGGAGAGCAGTTCTTC. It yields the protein CASSRRLAGEQFF.